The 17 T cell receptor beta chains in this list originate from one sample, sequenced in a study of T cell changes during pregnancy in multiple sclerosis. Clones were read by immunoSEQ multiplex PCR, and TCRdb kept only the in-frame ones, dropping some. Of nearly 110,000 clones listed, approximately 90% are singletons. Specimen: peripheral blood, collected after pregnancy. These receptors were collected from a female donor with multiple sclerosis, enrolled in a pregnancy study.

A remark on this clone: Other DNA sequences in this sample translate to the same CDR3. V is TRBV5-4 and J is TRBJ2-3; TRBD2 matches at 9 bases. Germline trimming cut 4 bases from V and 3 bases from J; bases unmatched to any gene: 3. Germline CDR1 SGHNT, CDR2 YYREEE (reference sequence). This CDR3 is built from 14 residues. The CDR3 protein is CASSLSGSTDTQYF. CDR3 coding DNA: TGTGCCAGCAGCCTTAGCGGGAGTACAGATACGCAGTATTTT.

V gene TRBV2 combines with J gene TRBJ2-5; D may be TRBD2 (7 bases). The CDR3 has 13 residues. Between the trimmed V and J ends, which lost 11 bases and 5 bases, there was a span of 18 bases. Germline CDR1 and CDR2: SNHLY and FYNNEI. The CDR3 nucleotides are TGTGCCTCTCTTCGGGGGGCTCTGGAGACCCAGTACTTC. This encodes CASLRGALETQYF.

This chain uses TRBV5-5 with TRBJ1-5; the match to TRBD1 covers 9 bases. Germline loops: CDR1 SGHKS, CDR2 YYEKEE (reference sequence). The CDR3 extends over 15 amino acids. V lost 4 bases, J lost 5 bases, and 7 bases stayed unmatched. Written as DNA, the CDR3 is TGTGCCAGCAGCGTACAGGGGGCGCGGGATCAGCCCCAGCATTTT. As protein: CASSVQGARDQPQHF.

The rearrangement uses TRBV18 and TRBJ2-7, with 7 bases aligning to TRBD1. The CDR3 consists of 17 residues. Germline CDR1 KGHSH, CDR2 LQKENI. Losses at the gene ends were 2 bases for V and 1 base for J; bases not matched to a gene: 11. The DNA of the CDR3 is TGTGCCAGCTCACCATTACCGGGACAGACCTTTTCCTACGAGCAGTACTTC. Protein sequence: CASSPLPGQTFSYEQYF.

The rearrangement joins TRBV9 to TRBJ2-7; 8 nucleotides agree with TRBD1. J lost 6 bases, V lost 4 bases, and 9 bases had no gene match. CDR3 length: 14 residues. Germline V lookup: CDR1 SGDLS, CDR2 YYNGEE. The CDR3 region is CASSISGQGAEQYF. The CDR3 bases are TGTGCCAGCAGCATTTCTGGACAGGGCGCCGAGCAGTACTTC.

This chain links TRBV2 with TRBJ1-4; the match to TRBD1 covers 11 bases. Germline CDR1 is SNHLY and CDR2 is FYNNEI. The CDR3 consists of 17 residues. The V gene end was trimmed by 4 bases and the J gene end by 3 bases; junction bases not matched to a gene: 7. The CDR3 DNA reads TGTGCCAGCAGTGGGGGACAGGGGGTTCCGGCTAATGAAAAACTGTTTTTT. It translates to CASSGGQGVPANEKLFF.

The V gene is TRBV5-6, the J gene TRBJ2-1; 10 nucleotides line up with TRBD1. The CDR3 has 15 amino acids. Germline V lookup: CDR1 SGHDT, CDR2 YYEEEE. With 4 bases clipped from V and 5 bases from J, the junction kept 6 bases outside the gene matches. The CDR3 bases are TGTGCCAGCAGCCGGGACAGGGGAGGGGACAATGAGCAGTTCTTC. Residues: CASSRDRGGDNEQFF.

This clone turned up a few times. CDR3 nucleotides: TGTGCCAGCAAGTATAGCTCCTATAATTCACCCCTCCACTTT. Translated: CASKYSSYNSPLHF. V gene TRBV27 combines with J gene TRBJ1-6; D not certain. Looked up from germline, CDR1 is MNHEY and CDR2 is SMNVEV (reference sequence). Trimming took 7 bases from V and 0 from J, leaving 7 bases between them. The CDR3 runs to 14 residues.

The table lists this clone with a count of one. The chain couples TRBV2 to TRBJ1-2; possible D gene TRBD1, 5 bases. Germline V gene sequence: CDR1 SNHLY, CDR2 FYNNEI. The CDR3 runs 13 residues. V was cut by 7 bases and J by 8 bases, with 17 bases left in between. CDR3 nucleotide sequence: TGTGCCAGCATCCTCCGGGACTTCAGGGGCTACACCTTC. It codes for CASILRDFRGYTF. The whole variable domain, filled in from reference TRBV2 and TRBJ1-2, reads EPEVTQTPSHQVTQMGQEVILRCVPISNHLYFYWYRQILGQKVEFLVSFYNNEISEKSEIFDDQFSVERPDGSNFTLKIRSTKLEDSAMYFCASILRDFRGYTFGSGTRLTVV.

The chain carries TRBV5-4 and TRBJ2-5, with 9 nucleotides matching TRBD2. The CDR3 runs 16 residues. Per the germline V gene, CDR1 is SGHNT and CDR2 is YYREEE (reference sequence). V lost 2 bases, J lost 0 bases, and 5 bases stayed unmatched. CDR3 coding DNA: TGTGCCAGCAGCTTCCAGCGGGGGGCTAACCAAGAGACCCAGTACTTC. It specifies CASSFQRGANQETQYF.

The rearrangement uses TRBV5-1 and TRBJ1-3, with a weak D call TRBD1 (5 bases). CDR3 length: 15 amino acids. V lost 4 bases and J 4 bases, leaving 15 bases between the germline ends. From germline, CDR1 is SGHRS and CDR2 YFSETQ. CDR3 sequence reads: CASSLGGALGNTIYF. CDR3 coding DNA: TGCGCCAGCAGCCTCGGTGGGGCTTTGGGAAACACCATATATTTT.

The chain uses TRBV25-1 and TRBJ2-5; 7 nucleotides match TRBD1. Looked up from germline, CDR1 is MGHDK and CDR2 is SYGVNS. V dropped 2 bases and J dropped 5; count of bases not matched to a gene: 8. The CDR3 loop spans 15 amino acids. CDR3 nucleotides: TGTGCCAGCAGTGAAGATTTAGGGGGCGGGGAGACCCAGTACTTC. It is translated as CASSEDLGGGETQYF.

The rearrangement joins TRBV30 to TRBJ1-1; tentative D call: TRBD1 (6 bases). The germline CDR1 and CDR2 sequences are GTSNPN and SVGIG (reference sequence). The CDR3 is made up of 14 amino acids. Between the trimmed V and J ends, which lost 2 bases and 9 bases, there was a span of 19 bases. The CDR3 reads CAWSPPQRTGKAFF. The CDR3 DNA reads TGTGCCTGGAGTCCGCCCCAAAGAACAGGGAAAGCTTTCTTT.

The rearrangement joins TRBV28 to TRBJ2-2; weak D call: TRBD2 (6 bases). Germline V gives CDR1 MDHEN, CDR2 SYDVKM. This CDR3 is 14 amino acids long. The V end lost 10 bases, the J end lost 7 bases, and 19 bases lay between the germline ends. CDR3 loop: CATAEGRFGGELFF. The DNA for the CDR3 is TGTGCCACGGCGGAGGGGAGGTTTGGCGGGGAGCTGTTTTTT.

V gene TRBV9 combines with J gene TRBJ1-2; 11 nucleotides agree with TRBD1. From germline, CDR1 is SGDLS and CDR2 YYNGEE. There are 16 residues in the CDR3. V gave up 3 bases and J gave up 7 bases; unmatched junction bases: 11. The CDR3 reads CASSDNPDRGRFGYTF. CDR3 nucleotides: TGTGCCAGCAGCGATAACCCGGACAGGGGGCGATTTGGCTACACCTTC.

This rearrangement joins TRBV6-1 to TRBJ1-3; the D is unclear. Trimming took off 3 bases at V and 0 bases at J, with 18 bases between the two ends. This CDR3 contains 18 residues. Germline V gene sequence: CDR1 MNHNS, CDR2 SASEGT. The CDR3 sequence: CASSDRRRSGDSGNTIYF. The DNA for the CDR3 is TGTGCCAGCAGTGACCGCCGACGAAGCGGTGACTCTGGAAACACCATATATTTT.

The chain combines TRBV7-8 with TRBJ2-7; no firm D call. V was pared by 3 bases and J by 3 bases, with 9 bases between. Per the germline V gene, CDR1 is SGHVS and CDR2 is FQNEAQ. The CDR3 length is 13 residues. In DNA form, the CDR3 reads TGTGCCAGCAGCTTCAATGCAGACTACGAGCAGTACTTC. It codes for CASSFNADYEQYF.